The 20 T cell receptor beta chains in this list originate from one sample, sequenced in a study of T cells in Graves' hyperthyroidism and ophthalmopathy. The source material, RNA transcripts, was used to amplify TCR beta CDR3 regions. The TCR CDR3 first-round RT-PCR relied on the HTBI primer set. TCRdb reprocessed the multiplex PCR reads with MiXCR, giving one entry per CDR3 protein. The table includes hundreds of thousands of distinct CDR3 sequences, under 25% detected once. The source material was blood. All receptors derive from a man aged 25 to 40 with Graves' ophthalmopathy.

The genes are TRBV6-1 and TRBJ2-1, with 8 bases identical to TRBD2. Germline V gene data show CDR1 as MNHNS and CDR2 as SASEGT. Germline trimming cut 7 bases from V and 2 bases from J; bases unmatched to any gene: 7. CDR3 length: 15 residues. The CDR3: CASTPAGAPYNEQFF. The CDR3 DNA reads TGTGCCAGCACCCCAGCGGGAGCCCCCTACAATGAGCAGTTCTTC.

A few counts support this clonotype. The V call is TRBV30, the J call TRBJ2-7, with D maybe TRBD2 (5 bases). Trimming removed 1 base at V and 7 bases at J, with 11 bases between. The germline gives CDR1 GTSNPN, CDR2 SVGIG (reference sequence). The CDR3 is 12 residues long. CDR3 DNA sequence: TGTGCCTGGAGTGGGAGCGGTCGGGAGCAGTACTTC. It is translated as CAWSGSGREQYF.

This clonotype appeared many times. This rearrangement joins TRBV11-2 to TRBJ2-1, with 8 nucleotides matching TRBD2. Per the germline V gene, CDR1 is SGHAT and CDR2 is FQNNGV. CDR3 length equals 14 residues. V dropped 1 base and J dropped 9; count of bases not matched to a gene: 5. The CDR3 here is CASSLGPTSVEQFF. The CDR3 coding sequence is TGTGCCAGCAGCTTAGGGCCGACTAGCGTTGAGCAGTTCTTC. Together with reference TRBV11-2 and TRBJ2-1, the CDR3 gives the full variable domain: EAGVAQSPRYKIIEKRQSVAFWCNPISGHATLYWYQQILGQGPKLLIQFQNNGVVDDSQLPKDRFSAERLKGVDSTLKIQPAKLEDSAVYLCASSLGPTSVEQFFGPGTRLTVL.

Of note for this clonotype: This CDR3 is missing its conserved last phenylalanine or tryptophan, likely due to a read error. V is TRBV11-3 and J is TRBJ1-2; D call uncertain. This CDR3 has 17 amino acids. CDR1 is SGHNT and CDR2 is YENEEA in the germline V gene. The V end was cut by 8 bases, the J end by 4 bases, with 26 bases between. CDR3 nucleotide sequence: TGTGCCAGCGAGATACCGGGAGCTCTCAACTGGGTCTATGGCTACACCCTC. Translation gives CASEIPGALNWVYGYTL.

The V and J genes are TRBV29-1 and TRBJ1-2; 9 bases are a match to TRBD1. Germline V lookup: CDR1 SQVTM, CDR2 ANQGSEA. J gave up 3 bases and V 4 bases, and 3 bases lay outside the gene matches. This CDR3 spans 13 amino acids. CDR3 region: CSVGTGDYYGYTF. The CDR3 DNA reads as TGCAGCGTTGGGACAGGGGACTACTATGGCTACACCTTC.

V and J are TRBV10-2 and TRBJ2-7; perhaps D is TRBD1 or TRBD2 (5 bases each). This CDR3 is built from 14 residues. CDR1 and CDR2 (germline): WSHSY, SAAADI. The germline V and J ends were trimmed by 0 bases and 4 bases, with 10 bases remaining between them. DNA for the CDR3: TGCGCCAGCAGTGAGTCCGGAGAGGGGTACGAGCAGTACTTC. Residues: CASSESGEGYEQYF.

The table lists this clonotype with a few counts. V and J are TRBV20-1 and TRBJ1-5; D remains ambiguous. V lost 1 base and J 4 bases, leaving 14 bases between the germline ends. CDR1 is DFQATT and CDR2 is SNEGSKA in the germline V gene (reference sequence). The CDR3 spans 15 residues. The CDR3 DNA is TGCAGTGCTAGAGTGGGCTTTCTCGGGAATCAGCCCCAGCATTTT. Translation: CSARVGFLGNQPQHF.

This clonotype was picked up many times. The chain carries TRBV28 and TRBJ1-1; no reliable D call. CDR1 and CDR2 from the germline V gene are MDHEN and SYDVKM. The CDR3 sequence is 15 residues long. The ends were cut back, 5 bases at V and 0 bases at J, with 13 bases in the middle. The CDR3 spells CASSSYGEVNTEAFF. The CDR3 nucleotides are TGTGCCAGCAGTAGCTACGGGGAAGTGAACACTGAAGCTTTCTTT.

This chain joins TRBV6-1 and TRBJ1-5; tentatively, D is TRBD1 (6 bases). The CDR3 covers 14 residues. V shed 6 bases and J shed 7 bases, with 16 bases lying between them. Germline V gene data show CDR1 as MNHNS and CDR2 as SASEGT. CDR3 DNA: TGTGCCAGCAGAAGGGGGGGGGCAGGGCAGCCCCAGCATTTT. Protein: CASRRGGAGQPQHF.

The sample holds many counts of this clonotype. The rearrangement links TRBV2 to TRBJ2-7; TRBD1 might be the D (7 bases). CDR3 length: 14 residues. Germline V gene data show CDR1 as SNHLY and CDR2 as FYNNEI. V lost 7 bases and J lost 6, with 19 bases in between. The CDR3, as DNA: TGTGCCAGCACCGAGGAGGGGGCGCTTTCCGAGCAGTACTTC. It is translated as CASTEEGALSEQYF. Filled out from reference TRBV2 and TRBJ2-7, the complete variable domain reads EPEVTQTPSHQVTQMGQEVILRCVPISNHLYFYWYRQILGQKVEFLVSFYNNEISEKSEIFDDQFSVERPDGSNFTLKIRSTKLEDSAMYFCASTEEGALSEQYFGPGTRLTVT.

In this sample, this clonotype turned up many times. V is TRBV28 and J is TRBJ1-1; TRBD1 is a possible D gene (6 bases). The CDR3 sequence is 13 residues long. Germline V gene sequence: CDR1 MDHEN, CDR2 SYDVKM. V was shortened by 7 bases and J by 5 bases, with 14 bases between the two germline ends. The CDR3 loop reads CASNSGETTEAFF. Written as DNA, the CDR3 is TGTGCCAGCAATTCAGGGGAAACGACTGAAGCTTTCTTT. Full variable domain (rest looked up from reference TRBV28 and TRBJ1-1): DVKVTQSSRYLVKRTGEKVFLECVQDMDHENMFWYRQDPGLGLRLIYFSYDVKMKEKGDIPEGYSVSREKKERFSLILESASTNQTSMYLCASNSGETTEAFFGQGTRLTVV.

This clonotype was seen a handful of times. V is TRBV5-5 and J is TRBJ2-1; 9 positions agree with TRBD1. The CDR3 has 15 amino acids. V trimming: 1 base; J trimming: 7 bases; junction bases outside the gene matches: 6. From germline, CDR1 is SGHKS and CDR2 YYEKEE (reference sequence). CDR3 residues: CASSLWDRASNEQFF. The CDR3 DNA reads TGTGCCAGCAGCTTGTGGGACAGGGCCTCAAATGAGCAGTTCTTC.

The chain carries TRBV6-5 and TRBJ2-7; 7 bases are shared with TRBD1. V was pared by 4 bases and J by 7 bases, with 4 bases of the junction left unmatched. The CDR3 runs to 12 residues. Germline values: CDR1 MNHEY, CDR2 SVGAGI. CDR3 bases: TGTGCCAGCAGTTCCCCAGGGGGTGAGCAGTACTTC. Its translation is CASSSPGGEQYF.

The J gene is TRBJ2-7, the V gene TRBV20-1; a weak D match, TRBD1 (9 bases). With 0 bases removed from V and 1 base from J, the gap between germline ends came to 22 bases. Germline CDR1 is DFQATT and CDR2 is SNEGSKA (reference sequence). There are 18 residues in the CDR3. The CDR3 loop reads CSARDTGGTGFRSYEQYF. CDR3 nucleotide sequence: TGCAGTGCTAGAGATACGGGGGGGACAGGGTTTCGGTCCTACGAGCAGTACTTC.

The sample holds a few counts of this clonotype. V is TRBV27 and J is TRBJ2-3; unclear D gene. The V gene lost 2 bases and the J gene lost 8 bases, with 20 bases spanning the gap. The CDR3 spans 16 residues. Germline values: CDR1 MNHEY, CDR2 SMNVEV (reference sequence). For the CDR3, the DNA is TGTGCCAGCAGTTTAGCCCTTTATAAGGGTTCTGGTACGCAGTATTTT. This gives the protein CASSLALYKGSGTQYF.

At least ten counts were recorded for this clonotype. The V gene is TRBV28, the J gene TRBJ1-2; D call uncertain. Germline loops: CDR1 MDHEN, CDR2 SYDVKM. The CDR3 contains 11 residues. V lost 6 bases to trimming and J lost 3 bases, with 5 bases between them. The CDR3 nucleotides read TGTGCCAGCAGCTCCGACTATGGCTACACCTTC. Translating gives CASSSDYGYTF.

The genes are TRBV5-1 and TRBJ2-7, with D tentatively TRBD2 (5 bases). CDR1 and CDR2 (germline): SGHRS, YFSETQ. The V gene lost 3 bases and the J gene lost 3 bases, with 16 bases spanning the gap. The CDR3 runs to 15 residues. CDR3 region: CASSSRPEEYYEQYF. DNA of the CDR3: TGCGCCAGCAGCTCCCGCCCGGAGGAGTACTACGAGCAGTACTTC.

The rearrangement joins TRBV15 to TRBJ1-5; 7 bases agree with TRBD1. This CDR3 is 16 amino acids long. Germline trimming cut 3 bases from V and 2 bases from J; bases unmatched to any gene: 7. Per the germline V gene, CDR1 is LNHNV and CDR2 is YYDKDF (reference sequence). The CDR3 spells CATSRGKGAGNQPQHF. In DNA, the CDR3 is TGTGCCACCAGCAGGGGAAAGGGGGCAGGCAATCAGCCCCAGCATTTT.

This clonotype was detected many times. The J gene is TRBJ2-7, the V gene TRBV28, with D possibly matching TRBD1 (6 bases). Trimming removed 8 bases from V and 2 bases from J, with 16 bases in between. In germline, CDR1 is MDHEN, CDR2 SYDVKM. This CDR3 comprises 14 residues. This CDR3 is CASSGGASPYEQYF. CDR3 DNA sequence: TGTGCCAGCTCTGGGGGCGCATCCCCCTACGAGCAGTACTTC.

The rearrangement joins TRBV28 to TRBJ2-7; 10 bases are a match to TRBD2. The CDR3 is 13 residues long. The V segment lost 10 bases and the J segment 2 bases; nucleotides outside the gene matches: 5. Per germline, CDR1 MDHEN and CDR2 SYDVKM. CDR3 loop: CATLTSGAYEQYF. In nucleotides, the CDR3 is TGTGCCACCCTTACTAGCGGGGCCTACGAGCAGTACTTC.